Listed here are 28 T cell receptor beta chains from one sample, sequenced in a study of low-dose radiotherapy and immunotherapy resistance in tumors. Primers targeting TRAV and TRBV primed first-strand cDNA, covering alpha and beta chains. With a constant-region primer and a V-primer adapter, TCRs were subjected to 20 PCR cycles of amplification. Using its own MiXCR run on the reads, TCRdb lists one record per CDR3 protein. The sample shows 100,000 or so distinct CDR3 sequences, 9% to 9.5% of them seen only once. Time point noted: before trial treatment. The sample consisted of PBMCs, taken before treatment. The receptors derive from a male donor with prostate cancer.

This clonotype was seen ten or more times. This chain links TRBV5-1 with TRBJ2-1; weak D call: TRBD2 (6 bases). V was clipped by 6 bases and J by 0 bases, with 16 bases between them. The CDR3 spans 16 residues. The germline CDR1 and CDR2 sequences are SGHRS and YFSETQ. The CDR3 loop is CASNPGTLSSYNEQFF. In nucleotides, the CDR3 is TGCGCCAGCAACCCCGGGACTCTGAGCTCCTACAATGAGCAGTTCTTC.

This clonotype showed up many times. The V gene is TRBV20-1, the J gene TRBJ1-2, with 11 positions matching TRBD1. The germline V gene encodes CDR1 DFQATT and CDR2 SNEGSKA (reference sequence). The ends lost 5 bases at V and 4 bases at J; junction bases unmatched: 9. The CDR3 runs 15 residues. The CDR3 loop is CSALRGDRGTYGYTF. In DNA form, the CDR3 reads TGCAGTGCTCTGAGAGGGGACAGGGGGACCTATGGCTACACCTTC.

Many counts were recorded for this clonotype. The chain uses TRBV19 and TRBJ1-5; TRBD1 matches at 7 bases. Germline V gives CDR1 LNHDA, CDR2 SQIVND (reference sequence). This CDR3 region has 13 residues. The trim removed 8 bases at V and 5 bases at J, leaving 6 bases unmatched. CDR3 sequence reads: CASSTGSYQPQHF. Here the CDR3 DNA reads TGTGCCAGTTCGACAGGGAGCTATCAGCCCCAGCATTTT.

This clonotype turned up a few times. Since a much larger clone is just one base distant, this may be a read error. The DNA for the CDR3 is TGTGCCAGCAGCTTTTCAGGGGTGGAGACCCAGTACTTC. Translating it yields CASSFSGVETQYF. V usage is TRBV11-3 and J usage is TRBJ2-5, with D perhaps TRBD1 (6 bases). With 3 bases removed from V and 5 bases from J, the gap between germline ends came to 10 bases. The V gene's germline CDR1 is SGHNT and CDR2 YENEEA. The CDR3 is 13 amino acids. The variable domain in full, with the rest retrieved from reference TRBV11-3 and TRBJ2-5, is EAGVVQSPRYKIIEKKQPVAFWCNPISGHNTLYWYLQNLGQGPELLIRYENEEAVDDSQLPKDRFSAERLKGVDSTLKIQPAELGDSAVYLCASSFSGVETQYFGPGTRLLVL.

This clonotype was counted at least ten times. This chain joins TRBV7-2 and TRBJ2-4, with 9 bases identical to TRBD2. The CDR3 loop spans 23 amino acids. Germline CDR1 SGHTA, CDR2 FQGNSA. The V segment lost 5 bases and the J segment 1 base; nucleotides outside the gene matches: 27. The DNA of the CDR3 is TGTGCCAGCAGCCCCAGAGGGGGCGGACTAGCGCTATCAAATATGGGGGCCAAAAACATTCAGTACTTC. Residues: CASSPRGGGLALSNMGAKNIQYF.

In this sample, this clonotype turned up many times. The chain links TRBV29-1 to TRBJ2-2; no clear D gene. Germline lookup yields CDR1 SQVTM and CDR2 ANQGSEA. V lost 4 bases and J lost 1, with 7 bases in between. The CDR3 has 13 residues. The CDR3 loop reads CSVGRQNTGELFF. In nucleotides, the CDR3 is TGCAGCGTTGGAAGGCAGAACACCGGGGAGCTGTTTTTT.

About this clonotype itself: This is likely an artifact of a read error, given a far larger clone one base away. This chain links TRBV29-1 with TRBJ2-7; D may match TRBD1 or TRBD2 (5 bases each). V was shortened by 4 bases and J by 8 bases, with 12 bases between the two germline ends. Germline V gives CDR1 SQVTM, CDR2 ANQGSEA. This CDR3 contains 11 residues. The CDR3: CSVGDPPQQYF. The CDR3 DNA sequence: TGCAGCGTTGGGGACCCTCCCCAGCAGTACTTC.

This clonotype was seen at least ten times. This sequence joins TRBV24-1 and TRBJ2-1; possible D gene TRBD2, 7 bases. V was pared by 9 bases and J by 8 bases, with 22 bases between. Germline V gene sequence: CDR1 KGHDR, CDR2 SFDVKD. The CDR3 extends over 15 amino acids. In DNA form, the CDR3 reads TGTGCCACCGGGGGGCGGGCAGCGGGATCGGATGAGCAGTTCTTC. It specifies CATGGRAAGSDEQFF.

This clonotype has just a few counts. V is TRBV28 and J is TRBJ2-1; 9 nucleotides line up with TRBD2. The CDR3 covers 16 residues. From germline, CDR1 is MDHEN and CDR2 SYDVKM. The trim removed 6 bases at V and 10 bases at J, leaving 16 bases unmatched. The CDR3 is CASRFLREGRSGEQFF. The CDR3 region has the DNA TGTGCCAGCAGATTTCTGCGGGAGGGCCGTTCGGGGGAGCAGTTCTTC.

This clonotype was recorded at least ten times. V is TRBV6-2 or TRBV6-3 and J is TRBJ2-7; D call uncertain. The germline CDR1 and CDR2 sequences are MNHEY and SVGEGT. CDR3 size: 11 residues. Between the trimmed V and J ends, which lost 8 bases and 1 base, there was a span of 6 bases. DNA for the CDR3: TGTGCCAGCGGAATTTCCTACGAGCAGTACTTC. This translates into CASGISYEQYF.

This clonotype was seen ten or more times. In DNA, the CDR3 is TGCAGTGCTAGGGGAGCGGCTGTCTCCTACGAGCAGTACTTC. Its protein product is CSARGAAVSYEQYF. The gene calls are TRBV20-1 and TRBJ2-7; weak D call: TRBD2 (5 bases). The ends were cut back, 3 bases at V and 0 bases at J, with 12 bases in the middle. Germline loops: CDR1 DFQATT, CDR2 SNEGSKA (reference sequence). The CDR3 is made up of 14 amino acids.

This clonotype was recorded at least ten times. The chain links TRBV4-3 to TRBJ2-7; perhaps TRBD1 as D (5 bases). In germline, CDR1 is LGHNA, CDR2 YSLEER. Deletions cut 1 base from V and 6 bases from J, with 13 bases between. The CDR3 is made up of 14 amino acids. The DNA of the CDR3 is TGCGCCAGCAGCCAAGGTCCAGGGTGGGGCGAGCAGTACTTC. Translating it yields CASSQGPGWGEQYF.

This clonotype was observed at least ten times. CDR3 bases: TGTGCCAGCAGTTACCTTAGACCCCAGTGGGTAGGGTCGGACGAGCAGTACTTC. Residues: CASSYLRPQWVGSDEQYF. This chain joins TRBV6-2 or TRBV6-3 and TRBJ2-7; D call uncertain. This CDR3 comprises 18 residues. Trimming stripped 2 bases from V and 5 bases from J, with 25 bases between. Germline V CDR1 and CDR2: MNHEY, SVGEGT.

This clonotype has a count of ten or more. The rearrangement joins TRBV30 to TRBJ1-5, with D possibly being TRBD1 (5 bases). CDR1 and CDR2 from the germline V gene are GTSNPN and SVGIG (reference sequence). CDR3 length: 13 amino acids. The V end was cut by 2 bases, the J end by 5 bases, with 10 bases between. Here the CDR3 reads CAWSTGVDQPQHF. Here the CDR3 DNA reads TGTGCCTGGAGTACAGGCGTCGATCAGCCCCAGCATTTT.

This clonotype was seen ten or more times. V usage is TRBV28 and J usage is TRBJ2-3; TRBD1 matches at 7 bases. The ends lost 5 bases at V and 4 bases at J; junction bases unmatched: 3. The CDR3 sequence is 13 residues long. CDR1 and CDR2 (germline): MDHEN, SYDVKM. The CDR3 DNA sequence: TGTGCCAGCAGTAGACAGGGTCCAGATACGCAGTATTTT. Translated, it gives CASSRQGPDTQYF.

This clonotype was seen at least ten times. The rearrangement uses TRBV6-2 or TRBV6-3 and TRBJ2-7; D might be TRBD2 (6 bases). Trimming left V 7 bases short and J 6 bases short, with 16 bases between. There are 13 residues in the CDR3. The germline gives CDR1 MNHEY, CDR2 SVGEGT. The CDR3 sequence: CASTNTVGGEQYF. The DNA for the CDR3 is TGTGCCAGCACCAATACCGTGGGGGGCGAGCAGTACTTC.

The rearrangement joins TRBV5-4 to TRBJ1-5; D remains unclear. There are 12 residues in the CDR3. Germline-derived CDR1 and CDR2 are SGHNT and YYREEE (reference sequence). Trimming stripped 0 bases from V and 7 bases from J, with 5 bases between. Here the CDR3 DNA reads TGTGCCAGCAGCTTGGACGAACAGCCCCAGCATTTT. Translating it yields CASSLDEQPQHF.

This clonotype has at least ten counts. CDR3 sequence reads: CASHRPRVGEQYF. The CDR3 nucleotides are TGCGCCAGCCATAGGCCAAGGGTCGGCGAGCAGTACTTC. The chain recombines TRBV23-1 with TRBJ2-7, with no clear D. TRBV23-1 is reported as an ORF; its role is uncertain. The V end lost 8 bases, the J end lost 6 bases, and 17 bases lay between the germline ends. The length of the CDR3 is 13 residues.

This clonotype was seen many times. V usage is TRBV3-1 and J usage is TRBJ2-5, with no clear D. The CDR3 sequence is 13 residues long. The ends were cut back, 0 bases at V and 7 bases at J, with 9 bases in the middle. CDR1 and CDR2 (germline): LGHDT, YNNKEL (reference sequence). The DNA for the CDR3 is TGTGCCAGCAGCCAAGATCGTTACGGGACCCAGTACTTC. It is translated as CASSQDRYGTQYF.

This clonotype was found many times. This chain uses TRBV7-9 with TRBJ2-1, with TRBD1 matching 8 bases. Germline CDR1 reads SEHNR; CDR2 reads FQNEAQ (reference sequence). J gave up 0 bases and V 5 bases, and 6 bases lay outside the gene matches. The CDR3 has 16 residues. The CDR3 spells CASSPGQAGSYNEQFF. DNA of the CDR3: TGTGCCAGCAGCCCGGGACAGGCGGGCTCCTACAATGAGCAGTTCTTC.

With regard to this clonotype: A read error is the likely source, as a far larger clone sits one nucleotide away. The V gene is TRBV7-2, the J gene TRBJ1-1; D is perhaps TRBD1 (5 bases). V gave up 5 bases and J gave up 1 base, with 8 bases separating them. CDR1 and CDR2 from the germline V gene are SGHTA and FQGNSA. The CDR3 has 13 residues. CDR3 coding DNA: TGTGCCAGCAGCGTTCAGGGGAACACTGAAGCTTTCTTT. It translates to CASSVQGNTEAFF.

Many counts were recorded for this clonotype. V is TRBV28 and J is TRBJ2-1, with 14 bases that match TRBD2. The germline V gene has CDR1 MDHEN and CDR2 SYDVKM. The V gene end was trimmed by 5 bases and the J gene end by 2 bases; junction bases not matched to a gene: 5. The CDR3 runs 17 residues. The CDR3 bases are TGTGCCAGCAGTCCCCGGACTAGCGGGAGGACCTACAATGAGCAGTTCTTC. This encodes CASSPRTSGRTYNEQFF.

At least ten counts were recorded for this clonotype. The V gene is TRBV20-1, the J gene TRBJ1-1; no clear D gene. This CDR3 region has 10 residues. The ends were cut back, 3 bases at V and 7 bases at J, with 6 bases in the middle. The germline V gene has CDR1 DFQATT and CDR2 SNEGSKA (reference sequence). DNA of the CDR3: TGCAGTGCTAGCGACGGTGAAGCTTTCTTT. Residues: CSASDGEAFF.

This clonotype was found many times. The chain uses TRBV28 and TRBJ2-3; the match to TRBD2 covers 11 bases. The junction had 8 bases not matched to a gene; V was cut back by 3 bases and J by 6 bases. CDR3 length: 16 residues. CDR1 MDHEN and CDR2 SYDVKM come from the germline V gene. The CDR3: CASSLLSGRARDTQYF. CDR3 in DNA: TGTGCCAGCAGTTTGCTTAGCGGGAGGGCCAGGGATACGCAGTATTTT.

This clonotype appeared many times. This chain joins TRBV7-2 and TRBJ1-5; D ambiguous. The CDR3 is 14 residues long. Trimming pared 1 base from V and 2 bases from J, leaving 6 bases between. Germline CDR1 is SGHTA and CDR2 is FQGNSA. The DNA of the CDR3 is TGTGCCAGCAGCTTAGAACCGGGCAATCAGCCCCAGCATTTT. This encodes CASSLEPGNQPQHF.

In the case of this clonotype: A much bigger clone sits one base away, suggesting this may be a read error. The V and J genes are TRBV7-4 and TRBJ1-4; TRBD1 aligns across 9 bases. There are 19 residues in the CDR3. The V gene end was trimmed by 6 bases and the J gene end by 14 bases; junction bases not matched to a gene: 28. CDR1 and CDR2 from the germline V gene are SGHVT and SQSDAQ. CDR3 sequence reads: CASSRALGTGQVYSRNLFF. The CDR3 nucleotides are TGTGCCAGCAGTAGAGCGTTGGGGACAGGGCAGGTTTACTCCCGAAATCTGTTTTTT.

This clonotype occurred many times. The chain carries TRBV14 and TRBJ2-2, with 9 bases lining up with TRBD1. CDR1 and CDR2 from the germline V gene are SGHDN and FVKESK. J gave up 5 bases and V 5 bases, and 6 bases lay outside the gene matches. The CDR3 spans 15 residues. This chain's CDR3 is CASSYGTGYTGELFF. The CDR3 DNA follows: TGTGCCAGCAGCTACGGGACAGGGTATACCGGGGAGCTGTTTTTT.

This clonotype was seen many times. V gene TRBV6-5 combines with J gene TRBJ2-2; 8 bases line up with TRBD1. V was pared by 6 bases and J by 6 bases, with 0 bases of the junction left unmatched. Germline loops: CDR1 MNHEY, CDR2 SVGAGI. The CDR3 sequence is 12 residues long. CDR3 nucleotides: TGTGCCAGCAGACAGGGGGCCGGGGAGCTGTTTTTT. Translated: CASRQGAGELFF.